The rows below give T cell receptor beta chains drawn from one sample of a study of T-cell reconstitution after alpha-beta-depleted transplantation in children. TCRdb re-derived calls from the PCR reads in MiXCR, one entry per CDR3 protein. The data hold about 340,000 distinct CDR3 sequences, with 16% observed a single time. The sample consisted of PBMCs, mostly from graft donor cells, taken 360 days after TCRalphabeta/CD19-depleted stem cell transplant. These receptors were obtained from a male patient between 2 and 10 years old who had a stem cell transplant for acute lymphoblastic leukemia, so the T cells may come from the graft donor. CDR3s include the opening cysteine and the closing phenylalanine or tryptophan. D genes are given only for firm matches. Expanded clones are given a class, and other clones once, few, many or no size at all.

>TRBV29-1|.|.|TRBJ2-1
TGCAGCGCCCTTTTGGCTGAGCAGTTCTTC
CSALLAEQFF
>TRBV11-2|TRBD2|few|TRBJ2-1
TGTGCCAGCAGCTCCGTATCCGGGACTAGGGACTATAATGAGCAGTTCTTC
CASSSVSGTRDYNEQFF
>TRBV3-1|.|.|TRBJ2-7
TGTGCCAGCAGCCAAGGTCAGCTCTCCTACGAGCAGTACTTC
CASSQGQLSYEQYF
>TRBV9|.|few|TRBJ2-1
TGTGCCAGCCAACCATATACAGTGTACAATGAGCAGTTCTTC
CASQPYTVYNEQFF
>TRBV12-3/TRBV12-4|.|many|TRBJ2-3
TGTGCCAGCAGTTTAGGAGTACGAGATACGCAGTATTTT
CASSLGVRDTQYF
>TRBV3-1|.|.|TRBJ2-7
TGTGCCAGCAGCCCAAGGGGCAGGGGAACGTACGAGCAGTACTTC
CASSPRGRGTYEQYF
>TRBV29-1|.|.|TRBJ2-5
TGCAGCGTCTCCGTGCCAGACCAAGAGACCCAGTACTTC
CSVSVPDQETQYF
>TRBV12-3/TRBV12-4|TRBD2|.|TRBJ2-2
TGTGCCAGCAGGGGAACTAGCGGGAGGGCCGGGGAGCTGTTTTTT
CASRGTSGRAGELFF
>TRBV15|TRBD2|.|TRBJ2-3
TGTGCCACCAGCAGAGCGGGAAGACTAGCGGGAGGAGGTAGTGCAGATACGCAGTATTTT
CATSRAGRLAGGGSADTQYF
>TRBV25-1|.|.|TRBJ2-1
TGTGCCAGCAGTGTTCCAGGAATTAGGCGAAACAATGAGCAGTTCTTC
CASSVPGIRRNNEQFF
>TRBV20-1|.|.|TRBJ2-7
TGCAGTGCTAGACCCGCGGGACCTATCTCCTACGAGCAGTACTTC
CSARPAGPISYEQYF
>TRBV5-1|.|.|TRBJ1-1
TGCGCCAGCAGCTTGTGGGGGGCGCAAACTGAAGCTTTCTTT
CASSLWGAQTEAFF
>TRBV12-3/TRBV12-4|.|.|TRBJ2-1
TGTGCCAGCAGTTTAGACCGGGAGAGGGGGTTGCCTCTCTACAATGAGCAGTTCTTC
CASSLDRERGLPLYNEQFF
>TRBV11-2|TRBD2|few|TRBJ2-1
TGTGCCAGCAGCTCGAGCCTAGCGGGATCTTACAATGAGCAGTTCTTC
CASSSSLAGSYNEQFF
>TRBV7-9|.|.|TRBJ2-5
TGTGCCAGCAGCCCCTTGGGTTTCGAAGAGACCCAGTACTTC
CASSPLGFEETQYF
>TRBV10-3|.|few|TRBJ1-5
TGTGCCATCAGGGGGGATCTTAATCAGCCCCAGCATTTT
CAIRGDLNQPQHF
>TRBV27|.|.|TRBJ2-2
TGTGCCAGCAGTTTACGGCAGGGCCGCACCGGGGAGCTGTTTTTT
CASSLRQGRTGELFF
>TRBV24-1|.|.|TRBJ2-7
TGTGCCACCACCCCAAGCTCCTACGAGCAGTACTTC
CATTPSSYEQYF
>TRBV4-3|.|.|TRBJ1-5
TGCGCCAGCAGCCAAGATGTGGCAGTTAGAAGTAGCAATCAGCCCCAGCATTTT
CASSQDVAVRSSNQPQHF
>TRBV7-9|.|few|TRBJ2-5
TGTGCCAGCAGCTTAGAATACCAGGGAGGGGGCCAAGAGACCCAGTACTTC
CASSLEYQGGGQETQYF
>TRBV4-3|.|.|TRBJ2-1
TGCGCCAGCAGCCAAAGGGCTATCTACAATGAGCAGTTCTTC
CASSQRAIYNEQFF
>TRBV30|TRBD2|few|TRBJ2-1
TGTGCCTGGAGTTCTAGCGGGAACAATGAGCAGTTCTTC
CAWSSSGNNEQFF
>TRBV29-1|TRBD1|many|TRBJ2-7
TGCAGCGTCGGACAGGGTACCTACGAGCAGTACTTC
CSVGQGTYEQYF
>TRBV4-3|.|.|TRBJ1-2
TGCGCCAGCAGCCAAGAGGCAGAAGCTAACTATGGCTACACCTTC
CASSQEAEANYGYTF
>TRBV30|TRBD1|.|TRBJ2-1
TGTGCCTGTTCAACAGGGGGCTTCTACAATGAGCAGTTCTTC
CACSTGGFYNEQFF
>TRBV5-1|TRBD1|few|TRBJ2-7
TGCGCCAGCAGCTTGGTCCAGGGGGATTTGGGCTACGAGCAGTACTTC
CASSLVQGDLGYEQYF
>TRBV28|.|.|TRBJ1-1
TGTGCCAGCACTGAAGCCATGAACACTGAAGCTTTCTTT
CASTEAMNTEAFF
>TRBV4-3|.|.|TRBJ2-3
TGCGCCAGCAGCCAAGATACCGGGACAACTAGCACAGATACGCAGTATTTT
CASSQDTGTTSTDTQYF
>TRBV12-3/TRBV12-4|.|few|TRBJ2-7
TGTGCCAGCAAAAAGAGGGAGTTATACGAGCAGTACTTC
CASKKRELYEQYF
>TRBV15|.|.|TRBJ2-5
TGTGCCACCAGCAATCCAGGGATTGTTCAAGAGACCCAGTACTTC
CATSNPGIVQETQYF
>TRBV29-1|TRBD2|.|TRBJ2-1
TGCAGCGTTGAACAGCGGGAGCGTCCCTATGAGCAGTTCTTC
CSVEQRERPYEQFF
>TRBV20-1|TRBD1|.|TRBJ2-1
TGCAGTGCCGCGCACATTGAGGGGGCGATCCACAATGAGCAGTTCTTC
CSAAHIEGAIHNEQFF
>TRBV20-1|.|.|TRBJ1-1
TGCAGTGCCCTAGTTGGGGGTCTTGAAGCTTTCTTT
CSALVGGLEAFF
>TRBV4-3|.|few|TRBJ2-2
TGCGCCAGCAGCCAAGATGCTAGGGGCGGAACCGGGGAGCTGTTTTTT
CASSQDARGGTGELFF
>TRBV12-3/TRBV12-4|.|few|TRBJ1-5
TGTGCCAGCAGTGAAGCCGAAAGAGGCAATCAGCCCCAGCATTTT
CASSEAERGNQPQHF